The entry below describes one T cell receptor (gamma chain). There is no known antigen for this receptor. TCRdb lists the protein of a much larger clone for this DNA, which differs at residue 3, so this is likely a read error; the protein given here is translated from the DNA itself. The source of the sample is a study of γδ T cells in repeated Plasmodium falciparum infection (dated by TCRdb to about 2021). Context from the whole study: In the natural-infection arm, Malian children exposed to intense seasonal malaria transmission were enrolled and compared against age and gender matched Australian children. Malian gammadelta TCR repertoires were analysed cross-sectionally during no-transmission periods and were analysed longitudinally across acute febrile malaria episodes. Four controlled human malaria infections were administered to five malaria-naive U.S. adults over roughly 590 days by bites from P. falciparum NF54-infected Anopheles stephensi mosquitoes. Controlled-infection subjects were sampled at baseline, immediately before selected infections, and 21 days after each infection. Using both natural infection in Mali and controlled human malaria infection, the study looked at the way repeated Plasmodium falciparum infection shapes the human gammadelta T cell repertoire.

The CDR3 measures 14 amino acids from cysteine to phenylalanine. The kept DNA is CDR3 alone, 42 bases in frame from the first base. Via the germline V gene (reference sequence), CDR1 is VTNTFY and CDR2 YDVSTARD. The library was generated by multiplex PCR. Sequenced on an Illumina MiSeq. Each sorted gammadelta T cell sample was sequenced for both the TCR gamma (TRG) and TCR delta (TRD) chains. Regarding the original processing steps: The repertoire analyses drew on clonotype tree plots, the accumulated frequency of the top 20 clonotypes, and diversity index (DI) and D75 metrics. TCRdb called clones afresh from the public reads with CATT; identical DNA rows were later merged. The V and J calls here are based on TCRdb, not the publication. This sample comprises 25,000 to 35,000 gamma-chain clones, more than 1.4% of them detected only once. The ten largest make up roughly 19% of the sample. For bulk TCR repertoire analysis, Vgamma9/Vdelta2+ and Vdelta2-negative gammadelta T cell populations were flow-sorted out of peripheral blood mononuclear cells.

What the research found in general, with its limitations: Compared with the repertoires of Australian children, the Vdelta2-negative gammadelta TCR repertoires of Malian children appeared more clonally expanded, less diverse and less shared. Because the controlled-infection cohort was small, analysis of inter-individual variability in gammadelta T cell responses was limited. Vgamma9/Vdelta2+ TCR repertoires kept a highly stable polyclonal repertoire across time and infection, and many TCRgamma sequences overlapped between individuals. Repeated controlled infections appeared to drive waves of new clonotype selection in Vdelta2-negative, largely Vdelta1+, gammadelta TCR repertoires. The Malian cohort came from a small rural village of predominantly one ethnic group, limiting generalizability.

What was sequenced was gamma-delta T cells from blood. This receptor was taken from a pool of human donors (malaria-infected and uninfected, not separated). The chain couples TRGV3 to TRGJ1 or TRGJ2. TCRdb records no J gene; here it was assigned by comparing the DNA to germline. The DNA sequence follows: TGTGCCGCCTGGGACAGGCCCCAATATTATAAGAAACTCTTT. The translation is CAAWDRPQYYKKLF.